This T cell receptor beta chain appears in the sequencing data of a study of T cell responses to AZD1222 COVID-19 vaccine. Germline CDR1 reads SEHNR; CDR2 reads FQNEAQ (reference sequence). Trimming stripped 2 bases from V and 7 bases from J, with 9 bases between. This CDR3 has 13 residues. Generated by immunoSEQ multiplex PCR, the TCRdb table keeps only in-frame clones and is missing some. The table has around 200,000 clones, 85% to 95% seen once. The TCR originated in an adult in good health. V is TRBV7-9 and J is TRBJ2-1; unclear D gene. The sample consisted of peripheral blood, taken on day 0 of AZD1222 vaccination. The CDR3 region has the DNA TGTGCCAGCAGCTTATTTTACGAAAATGAGCAGTTCTTC. It yields the protein CASSLFYENEQFF.